One sample yielded the 24 T cell receptor beta chains listed below, sequenced in a study of blood T cells in healthy people across ages. For the second PCR, which ran for roughly 7 to 11 cycles, a sample-barcoded 5' primer and a J-beta primer mix were used. TCRdb independently ran MiXCR on the 5' RACE reads; one entry per CDR3 protein. The sample yields about 780,000 distinct CDR3 sequences, under 80% seen once. Sequencing input: blood. The receptors here all came from a man younger than 40 in good health.

The chain links TRBV7-9 to TRBJ2-1; 7 nucleotides align to TRBD2. Per germline, CDR1 SEHNR and CDR2 FQNEAQ (reference sequence). J gave up 5 bases and V 5 bases, and 6 bases lay outside the gene matches. The CDR3 runs to 14 residues. In DNA form, the CDR3 reads TGTGCCAGCAGCCCCCGGGGGGAGGACAATGAGCAGTTCTTC. This translates into CASSPRGEDNEQFF.

The V call is TRBV7-9, the J call TRBJ1-6, with D possibly TRBD1 on 6 matching bases. This CDR3 is built from 14 residues. In germline, CDR1 is SEHNR, CDR2 FQNEAQ (reference sequence). V was pared by 4 bases and J by 7 bases, with 11 bases between. Written as DNA, the CDR3 is TGTGCCAGCAGCTCGGACAGCCTCAATTCACCCCTCCACTTT. It codes for CASSSDSLNSPLHF.

This clonotype has just a few counts. The chain combines TRBV7-3 with TRBJ2-4; the match to TRBD1 covers 7 bases. V lost 5 bases, J lost 7 bases, and 5 bases stayed unmatched. Germline assignment: CDR1 SGHTA and CDR2 FQGTGA. This CDR3 spans 13 amino acids. Here the CDR3 DNA reads TGTGCCAGCAGCAACGCACAGGGGAACATTCAGTACTTC. Its translation: CASSNAQGNIQYF.

This clonotype was counted a single time. This chain links TRBV5-6 with TRBJ1-2; D may be TRBD1 (5 bases). Trimming pared 5 bases from V and 7 bases from J, leaving 15 bases between. Germline CDR1 is SGHDT and CDR2 is YYEEEE. This CDR3 has 13 residues. Here the CDR3 reads CASRLGQGFGYTF. The CDR3 bases are TGTGCCAGCAGACTTGGACAAGGGTTTGGCTACACCTTC.

This rearrangement joins TRBV7-3 to TRBJ2-1; 10 bases match TRBD1. With V trimmed by 5 bases and J by 7 bases, 8 bases remained unmatched. This CDR3 is built from 15 residues. CDR1 is SGHTA and CDR2 is FQGTGA in the germline V gene. DNA of the CDR3: TGTGCCAGCAGCCCCGGGACAGGGGCCGCAAATGAGCAGTTCTTC. Protein product: CASSPGTGAANEQFF.

V usage is TRBV13 and J usage is TRBJ2-5; maybe TRBD1 (6 bases). Trimming stripped 5 bases from V and 2 bases from J, with 12 bases between. Germline V gene data show CDR1 as PRHDT and CDR2 as FYEKMQ (reference sequence). The CDR3 spans 14 residues. CDR3 DNA sequence: TGTGCCAGCAGCCACCAACAGGGTCAAGAGACCCAGTACTTC. This sequence encodes CASSHQQGQETQYF.

The chain employs TRBV29-1 and TRBJ2-1; 7 bases match TRBD1. With V trimmed by 7 bases and J by 0 bases, 12 bases remained unmatched. Germline CDR1 reads SQVTM; CDR2 reads ANQGSEA. There are 16 residues in the CDR3. CDR3 coding DNA: TGCAGCGCTGAGAGGACAGGCGGTAGCTCCTACAATGAGCAGTTCTTC. Protein: CSAERTGGSSYNEQFF.

V is TRBV12-3 or TRBV12-4 and J is TRBJ1-4; no reliable D call. This CDR3 has 16 amino acids. V lost 5 bases and J 0 bases, leaving 13 bases between the germline ends. The CDR3 DNA reads TGTGCCAGCAGTCTCACCCAACCAGCAACTAATGAAAAACTGTTTTTT. Translation gives CASSLTQPATNEKLFF.

The chain uses TRBV4-3 and TRBJ2-1; D remains ambiguous. In germline, CDR1 is LGHNA, CDR2 YSLEER. The CDR3 length is 14 residues. V lost 1 base, J lost 6 bases, and 10 bases lay in between. DNA of the CDR3: TGCGCCAGCAGCCAAGGTCCAGTATCCAATGAGCAGTTCTTC. The encoded protein is CASSQGPVSNEQFF.

J is TRBJ2-1 and V is TRBV9; TRBD1 matches 7 bases. Looked up from germline, CDR1 is SGDLS and CDR2 is YYNGEE. The junction had 9 bases not matched to a gene; V was cut back by 3 bases and J by 0 bases. This CDR3 contains 17 residues. CDR3 sequence: CASSAKTGVSSYNEQFF. CDR3 coding DNA: TGTGCCAGCAGCGCGAAAACAGGGGTCAGCTCCTACAATGAGCAGTTCTTC.

The rearrangement joins TRBV10-3 to TRBJ2-3; tentatively, D is TRBD1 (6 bases). Trimming took 4 bases from V and 1 from J, leaving 15 bases between them. The CDR3 is 16 residues long. Germline V gene lookup returns CDR1 ENHRY and CDR2 SYGVKD. CDR3: CAISVLGDTGTDTQYF. CDR3 coding DNA: TGTGCCATCAGTGTTTTGGGGGACACGGGCACAGATACGCAGTATTTT.

This clonotype was seen only a few times. The chain joins TRBV10-3 to TRBJ2-7; 7 bases line up with TRBD1. Germline lookup yields CDR1 ENHRY and CDR2 SYGVKD. There are 13 residues in the CDR3. Trimming cost V 7 bases and J 0 bases; bases outside gene matches: 3. The CDR3 nucleotides read TGTGCCATCAACACAGGGGACTCCTACGAGCAGTACTTC. Translation gives CAINTGDSYEQYF.

This clonotype was counted only a few times. The chain carries TRBV15 and TRBJ2-5; D is ambiguous. CDR1 is LNHNV, CDR2 YYDKDF, per germline (reference sequence). The CDR3 totals 14 residues. V lost 1 base to trimming and J lost 1 base, with 7 bases between them. The CDR3 bases are TGTGCCACCAGCAGAGCACAGCCCCAAGAGACCCAGTACTTC. This translates into CATSRAQPQETQYF.

The genes are TRBV20-1 and TRBJ2-5, with D hard to call. The tail of the sequence fits TRBJ2-7 better, so the J call may be wrong. The CDR3 has 16 amino acids. Germline CDR1 DFQATT, CDR2 SNEGSKA (reference sequence). The CDR3, as DNA: TGCAGTGCTAGTTCCGATACGGGCCCCTATAACTACGAGCAGTACTTC. Its protein is CSASSDTGPYNYEQYF.

With regard to this clonotype: At one end the junction does not follow the germline gene, possibly because of a read error. V usage is TRBV6-6 and J usage is TRBJ1-4, with D possibly matching TRBD1 (6 bases). The CDR3 consists of 15 residues. Germline CDR1 reads MNHNY; CDR2 reads SVGAGI (reference sequence). The CDR3 coding sequence is TGTGCCAGCAGTCCGGGGGGGCATGCTAATGGAAAACTGTTTTTT. Protein: CASSPGGHANGKLFF.

The V and J genes are TRBV6-6 and TRBJ1-6; D might be TRBD1 (6 bases). The CDR3 runs to 11 residues. Deletions cut 2 bases from V and 15 bases from J, with 8 bases between. Germline CDR1 and CDR2: MNHNY and SVGAGI (reference sequence). The CDR3 here is CASSYRGRLHF. CDR3 DNA sequence: TGTGCCAGCAGTTACCGGGGGCGCCTCCACTTT.

This clonotype has just a few counts. This chain joins TRBV7-2 and TRBJ1-2; a possible D gene is TRBD1 (5 bases). The V gene lost 0 bases and the J gene lost 7 bases, with 6 bases spanning the gap. Germline CDR1 and CDR2: SGHTA and FQGNSA. This CDR3 has 12 amino acids. Here the CDR3 reads CASSLAQGGYTF. The CDR3 DNA follows: TGTGCCAGCAGCTTAGCCCAGGGTGGCTACACCTTC.

The V gene is TRBV20-1, the J gene TRBJ1-2, with a tentative D call TRBD1 (6 bases). CDR1 and CDR2 (germline): DFQATT, SNEGSKA (reference sequence). There are 13 residues in the CDR3. Trimming stripped 8 bases from V and 2 bases from J, with 15 bases between. The CDR3 sequence is CSPSRGQNYGYTF. The CDR3 bases are TGCAGTCCGAGCAGGGGACAAAACTATGGCTACACCTTC.

The chain combines TRBV9 with TRBJ1-4; D ambiguous. V lost 4 bases and J lost 4, with 11 bases in between. Germline CDR1 is SGDLS and CDR2 is YYNGEE. CDR3 length: 14 residues. The CDR3 here is CASSLRWGNEKLFF. DNA for the CDR3: TGTGCCAGCAGCCTCCGGTGGGGTAATGAAAAACTGTTTTTT.

This clonotype was seen a handful of times. The chain is built from TRBV24-1 and TRBJ1-4; TRBD1 agrees at 7 bases. Germline V gives CDR1 KGHDR, CDR2 SFDVKD. The CDR3 spans 14 residues. V trimming: 4 bases; J trimming: 9 bases; junction bases outside the gene matches: 7. The CDR3 DNA follows: TGTGCCACCAGTGACTCCGGGACAGATAAAAAACTGTTTTTT. Protein product: CATSDSGTDKKLFF.

The gene calls are TRBV2 and TRBJ1-2, with D tentatively TRBD1 (5 bases). The CDR3 is 13 amino acids. V was cut by 3 bases and J by 6 bases, with 11 bases left in between. Per germline, CDR1 SNHLY and CDR2 FYNNEI. The CDR3 region has the DNA TGTGCCAGCAGTGATATAGGGGTGAATGGCTACACCTTC. Its translation: CASSDIGVNGYTF.

In this sample, this clonotype turned up a few times. The chain carries TRBV10-3 and TRBJ2-7, with 7 bases matching TRBD1. Per germline, CDR1 ENHRY and CDR2 SYGVKD. CDR3 length: 21 amino acids. V shed 0 bases and J 1 base; nucleotides not matched to a gene: 21. This CDR3 is CAISESSEDRPSLLPSYEQYF. As DNA, the CDR3 is TGTGCCATCAGTGAGTCGTCTGAGGACAGGCCTTCCCTCCTACCGTCCTACGAGCAGTACTTC.

With regard to this clonotype: Its ends do not fully match the called genes, so a read error is possible. The V call is TRBV4-3, the J call TRBJ2-1, with no clear D. Germline CDR1 and CDR2: LGHNA and YSLEER. CDR3 length equals 11 residues. The CDR3 bases are TGCGCCGGCAGCCAAGTGGGTGAGCAGTTCTTC. The encoded protein is CAGSQVGEQFF.

The chain couples TRBV4-3 to TRBJ1-6; D unclear. The CDR3 is 17 amino acids. Trimming pared 0 bases from V and 0 bases from J, leaving 9 bases between. Per the germline V gene, CDR1 is LGHNA and CDR2 is YSLEER. The CDR3 loop is CASSQEVPSSYNSPLHF. The DNA of the CDR3 is TGCGCCAGCAGCCAAGAGGTCCCGAGCTCCTATAATTCACCCCTCCACTTT.